This T cell receptor (beta chain) was sequenced for a study of blood T cell repertoires in COVID-19. The authors' processing: Nucleated cell counts were estimated from reference gene primer amplification. TCRdb's copy holds only in-frame clones and misses some; the assay was immunoSEQ multiplex PCR. V and J calls and clone size are copied from that table; D and trimming were computed from the DNA. The table includes about 78,000 clones, over 70% detected once. Trimming pared 4 bases from V and 3 bases from J, leaving 12 bases between. Per the germline V gene, CDR1 is ENHRY and CDR2 is SYGVKD. The CDR3 is 14 residues long.

The sample comprised peripheral blood. The sequence derives from a human donor in a cohort sampled during active COVID-19. The chain couples TRBV10-3 to TRBJ2-5; no clear D. In DNA, the CDR3 is TGTGCCATCAGTGCCCGCCCCCAGGAAGAGACCCAGTACTTC. It is translated as CAISARPQEETQYF.